Given below is one T cell receptor beta chain in context. These data are taken from a study of shared clonotypes between healthy human individuals. TCRdb's table, derived via immunoSEQ multiplex PCR, lists solely in-frame clones and lacks some. The profile shows around 690,000 clones, 90% of them singletons. The V end was cut by 4 bases, the J end by 5 bases, with 10 bases between. The CDR3 contains 13 residues. The germline CDR1 and CDR2 sequences are SGHNT and YENEEA. Sequencing was performed on memory CD8+ T cells from PBMCs. Subset given: CD45RO+ cells pooled with CCR7-negative TemRA cells. This sequence joins TRBV11-3 and TRBJ2-3; no firm D call. The receptor's source is a young man in good health. Some clones in this sample may be carry-over from other donors' samples. CDR3 in DNA: TGTGCCAGCAGCTCCCGTGAGGAAGATACGCAGTATTTT. Translating it yields CASSSREEDTQYF.